This TCR beta chain was captured by sequencing in a study of Tregs in tolerant kidney transplant recipients. Notes on this clone: Its target is unknown.

CD4+CD25+CD127- Tregs, CD4+CD25- non-Tregs, CD4 and CD8 cells were sorted. Produced via immunoSEQ multiplex PCR; TCRdb's table is partial and in-frame only. This sample yields approximately 65,000 clones, of which 84% are seen a single time; approximately 4% belongs to the top ten. Broader study findings: The most relevant donor-specific Treg TCRbeta repertoire apparently came from expansion with activated donor B cells. Few patients were studied, so findings need validation in larger groups.

This CDR3 is built from 13 residues. Trimming pared 5 bases from V and 8 bases from J, leaving 15 bases between. The germline V gene encodes CDR1 LGHNA and CDR2 YSLEER. Material: CD4+ T cells from blood. The chain recombines TRBV4-3 with TRBJ1-1; D call uncertain. This TCR was recovered from a human donor in good health. CDR3 coding DNA: TGCGCCAGCAGCTACAGTGGGGAGGCCGAAGCTTTCTTT. As protein: CASSYSGEAEAFF.